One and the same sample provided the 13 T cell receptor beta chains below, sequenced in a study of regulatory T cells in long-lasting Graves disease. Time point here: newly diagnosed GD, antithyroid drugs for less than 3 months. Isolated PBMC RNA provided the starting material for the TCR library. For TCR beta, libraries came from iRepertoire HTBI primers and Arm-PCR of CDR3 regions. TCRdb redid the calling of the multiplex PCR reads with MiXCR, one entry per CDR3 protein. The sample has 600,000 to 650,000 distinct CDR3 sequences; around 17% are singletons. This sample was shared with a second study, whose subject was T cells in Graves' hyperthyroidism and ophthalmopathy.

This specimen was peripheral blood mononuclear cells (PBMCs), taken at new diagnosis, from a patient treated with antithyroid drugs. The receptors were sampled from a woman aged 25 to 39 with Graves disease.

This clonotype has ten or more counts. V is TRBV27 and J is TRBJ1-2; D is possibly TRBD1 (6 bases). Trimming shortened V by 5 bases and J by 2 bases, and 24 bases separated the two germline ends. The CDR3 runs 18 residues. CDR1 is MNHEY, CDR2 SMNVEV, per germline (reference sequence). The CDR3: CASSPTPFASGGNYGYTF. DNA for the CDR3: TGTGCCAGCAGTCCAACCCCCTTTGCGTCGGGGGGCAACTATGGCTACACCTTC.

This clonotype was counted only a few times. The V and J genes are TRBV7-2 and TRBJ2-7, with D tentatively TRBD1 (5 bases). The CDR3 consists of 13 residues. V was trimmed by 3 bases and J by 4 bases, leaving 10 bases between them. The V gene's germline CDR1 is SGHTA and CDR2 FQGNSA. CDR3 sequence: CASSFRQTYEQYF. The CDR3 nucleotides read TGTGCCAGCAGCTTCCGACAGACGTACGAGCAGTACTTC.

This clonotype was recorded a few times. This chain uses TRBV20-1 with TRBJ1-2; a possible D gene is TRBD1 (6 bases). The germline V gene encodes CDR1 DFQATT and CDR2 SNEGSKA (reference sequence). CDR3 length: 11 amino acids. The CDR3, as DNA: TGCAGCAAGGGGGGGGGCTATGGCTACACCTTC. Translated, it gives CSKGGGYGYTF.

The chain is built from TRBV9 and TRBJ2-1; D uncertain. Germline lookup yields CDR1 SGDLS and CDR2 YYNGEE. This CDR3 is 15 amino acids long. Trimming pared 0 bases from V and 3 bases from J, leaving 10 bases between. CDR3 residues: CASSVAGQLYNEQFF. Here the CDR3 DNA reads TGTGCCAGCAGCGTAGCCGGGCAGCTCTACAATGAGCAGTTCTTC. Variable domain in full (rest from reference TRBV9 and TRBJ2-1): DSGVTQTPKHLITATGQRVTLRCSPRSGDLSVYWYQQSLDQGLQFLIQYYNGEERAKGNILERFSAQQFPDLHSELNLSSLELGDSALYFCASSVAGQLYNEQFFGPGTRLTVL.

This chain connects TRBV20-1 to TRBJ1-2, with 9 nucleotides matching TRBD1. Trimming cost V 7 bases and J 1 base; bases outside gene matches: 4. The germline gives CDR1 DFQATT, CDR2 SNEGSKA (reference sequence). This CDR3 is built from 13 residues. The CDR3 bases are TGCAGTGTCCCGGGACAGGGTAACTATGGCTACACCTTC. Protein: CSVPGQGNYGYTF.

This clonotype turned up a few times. The CDR3 loop is CASSSSSGTGIGKLFF. CDR3 DNA: TGTGCCAGCAGCTCGTCTTCCGGGACAGGGATAGGAAAACTGTTTTTT. The chain couples TRBV7-2 to TRBJ1-4; TRBD1 matches 9 bases. V shed 4 bases and J 10 bases; nucleotides not matched to a gene: 13. The CDR3 runs to 16 residues. Looked up from germline, CDR1 is SGHTA and CDR2 is FQGNSA. Using reference TRBV7-2 and TRBJ1-4 for the parts outside the CDR3, the full variable domain is GAGVSQSPSNKVTEKGKDVELRCDPISGHTALYWYRQSLGQGLEFLIYFQGNSAPDKSGLPSDRFSAERTGGSVSTLTIQRTQQEDSAVYLCASSSSSGTGIGKLFFGSGTQLSVL.

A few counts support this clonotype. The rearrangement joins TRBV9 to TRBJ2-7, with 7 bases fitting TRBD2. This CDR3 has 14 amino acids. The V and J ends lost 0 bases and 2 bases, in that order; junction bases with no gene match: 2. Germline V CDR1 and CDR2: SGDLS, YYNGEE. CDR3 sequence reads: CASSVGRGAYEQYF. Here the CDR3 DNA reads TGTGCCAGCAGCGTAGGCCGGGGGGCCTACGAGCAGTACTTC.

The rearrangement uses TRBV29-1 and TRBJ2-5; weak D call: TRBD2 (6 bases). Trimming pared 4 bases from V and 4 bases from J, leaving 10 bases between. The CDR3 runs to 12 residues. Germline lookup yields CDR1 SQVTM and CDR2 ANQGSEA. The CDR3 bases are TGCAGCGTTGGGGAGGTAGGAGAGACCCAGTACTTC. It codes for CSVGEVGETQYF.

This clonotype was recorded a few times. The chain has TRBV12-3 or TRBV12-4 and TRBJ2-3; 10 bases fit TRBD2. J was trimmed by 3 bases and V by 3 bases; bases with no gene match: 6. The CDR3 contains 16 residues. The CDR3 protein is CASSFRSSGSTDTQYF. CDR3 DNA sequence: TGTGCCAGCAGTTTCCGGTCTAGCGGGAGTACAGATACGCAGTATTTT.

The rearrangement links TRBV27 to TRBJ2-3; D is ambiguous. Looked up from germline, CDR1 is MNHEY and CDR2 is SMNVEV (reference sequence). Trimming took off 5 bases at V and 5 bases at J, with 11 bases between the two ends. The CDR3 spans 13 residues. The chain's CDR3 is CASSLQILDTQYF. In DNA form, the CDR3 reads TGTGCCAGCAGTCTTCAGATCCTAGATACGCAGTATTTT.

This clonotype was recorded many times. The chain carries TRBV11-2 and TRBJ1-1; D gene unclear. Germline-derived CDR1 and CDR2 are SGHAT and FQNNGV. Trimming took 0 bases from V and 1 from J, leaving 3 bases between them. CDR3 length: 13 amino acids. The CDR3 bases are TGTGCCAGCAGCTTAGAACGGAACACTGAAGCTTTCTTT. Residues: CASSLERNTEAFF.

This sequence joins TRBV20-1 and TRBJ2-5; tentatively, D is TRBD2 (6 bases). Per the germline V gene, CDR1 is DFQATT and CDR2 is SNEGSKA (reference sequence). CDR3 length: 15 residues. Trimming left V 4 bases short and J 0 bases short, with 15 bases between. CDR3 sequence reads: CSATNREVHQETQYF. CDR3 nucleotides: TGCAGTGCTACGAATAGGGAGGTCCACCAAGAGACCCAGTACTTC.

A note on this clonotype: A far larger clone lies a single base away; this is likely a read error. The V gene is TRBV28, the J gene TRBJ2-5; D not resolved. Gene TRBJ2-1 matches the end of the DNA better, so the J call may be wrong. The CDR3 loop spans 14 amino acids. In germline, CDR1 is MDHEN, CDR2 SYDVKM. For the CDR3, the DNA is TGTGCCAGCAGTGTTAGGGCGGACTACAATGAGCAGTTCTTC. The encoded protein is CASSVRADYNEQFF.